The entry below gives a single T cell receptor beta chain sequence along with its context. As yet, its antigen is unknown. This specimen belongs to a study of CD8+ T cells in alopecia areata. Study observations and caveats: Higher clonality than in normal scalp was seen in lesional scalp, especially alopecia totalis/universalis. Whether baseline CD8+ expansion is linked to response remains uncertain, given a single nonresponder.

The treatment: oral pan-JAK inhibitor, 5-10 mg twice daily. Looked up from germline, CDR1 is SGHVS and CDR2 is FQNEAQ. V was cut by 1 base and J by 2 bases, with 11 bases left in between. The CDR3 has 16 amino acids. Once RNA had been extracted, it was reverse transcribed into cDNA to act as the sequencing template. Using immunoSEQ multiplex PCR, the repertoire was profiled, and TCRdb retains in-frame clones only, with some absent. The table shows hundreds of thousands of clones, with 60% occurring only once. The chain employs TRBV7-8 and TRBJ2-2; D is ambiguous. The clonotype originates from a human donor with alopecia areata. The source was CD4+ T cells sorted from blood, collected around week 54, from a patient treated with tofacitinib. The CDR3 spells CASSLVGQSNTGELFF. The CDR3 DNA reads as TGTGCCAGCAGCTTAGTAGGGCAGAGTAACACCGGGGAGCTGTTTTTT.